These T cell receptor beta chains were read from a single sample in a study of OX40 agonist ivuxolimab in advanced cancers. Assay used: immunoSEQ multiplex PCR; TCRdb lists only in-frame clones, some missing. The sample has about 36,000 clones; just under 75% are singletons. The material was CD4+ or CD8+ T cells sorted from blood, obtained in a trial of the OX40 agonist ivuxolimab. Every receptor here comes from an adult with an advanced solid tumor such as melanoma, head and neck, liver or kidney cancer. CDR3s include the opening cysteine and the closing phenylalanine or tryptophan. Each record gives: D gene, V gene, clone size, J gene, CDR3 protein, CDR3 DNA. A D gene is named only where the DNA matches it firmly. The size entry is marked missing in some rows and otherwise reads once, few, many or a size class.

>TRBD2|TRBV6-5|NA|TRBJ2-7
CASTEAASGEYEQYF
TGTGCCAGCACTGAGGCGGCTAGCGGGGAATACGAGCAGTACTTC
>TRBD1|TRBV7-9|NA|TRBJ2-1
CASRLDRGAGEQFF
TGTGCCAGCAGGCTGGACAGGGGGGCGGGTGAGCAGTTCTTC
>NA|TRBV27|NA|TRBJ2-3
CASSLGVATDTQYF
TGTGCCAGCAGTTTAGGCGTAGCGACAGATACGCAGTATTTT
>NA|TRBV5-1|NA|TRBJ2-3
CASSLGQGRDTQYF
TGCGCCAGCAGCTTGGGGCAGGGGCGAGATACGCAGTATTTT
>NA|TRBV5-4|few|TRBJ1-2
CASSLAGRNYGYTF
TGTGCCAGCAGCTTGGCCGGCAGGAACTATGGCTACACCTTC
>NA|TRBV7-9|few|TRBJ2-1
CASTPGGLNEQFF
TGTGCCAGCACCCCAGGAGGGCTCAATGAGCAGTTCTTC
>NA|TRBV12-5|NA|TRBJ1-4
CASGLNGNEKLFF
TGTGCTAGTGGTCTAAACGGAAATGAAAAACTGTTTTTT
>NA|TRBV9|NA|TRBJ1-1
CASSVGDIGAEAFF
TGTGCCAGCAGCGTAGGCGATATCGGGGCTGAAGCTTTCTTT
>NA|TRBV2|NA|TRBJ1-2
CASSSGREGYTF
TGTGCCAGCAGTAGCGGAAGGGAGGGCTACACCTTC
>NA|TRBV14|NA|TRBJ2-1
CASTGYSYNEQFF
TGTGCCAGCACGGGATACTCCTACAATGAGCAGTTCTTC
>TRBD1|TRBV11-3|NA|TRBJ1-2
CASSYQGGQGYTF
TGTGCCAGCAGCTACCAGGGGGGACAAGGCTACACCTTC
>NA|TRBV21-1|NA|TRBJ2-2
CASRPTGTNTGELFF
TGTGCCAGCCGCCCAACCGGGACAAACACCGGGGAGCTGTTTTTT
>TRBD1|TRBV2|NA|TRBJ1-2
CASSDRGLYGYTF
TGTGCCAGCAGTGACAGGGGGCTCTATGGCTACACCTTC
>NA|TRBV5-1|few|TRBJ2-3
CASSSEVGDTQYF
TGCGCCAGCAGCTCCGAGGTTGGAGATACGCAGTATTTT
>NA|TRBV10-2|NA|TRBJ1-1
CASVKARNTEAFF
TGCGCCAGCGTAAAGGCCCGGAACACTGAAGCTTTCTTT
>NA|TRBV7-9|medium-sized|TRBJ1-4
CASSSHEKLFF
TGTGCCAGCAGCTCTCATGAAAAACTGTTTTTT
>TRBD1|TRBV4-2|once|TRBJ1-1
CASSLEDRANTEAFF
TGTGCCAGCAGCCTAGAGGACAGGGCGAACACTGAAGCTTTCTTT
>NA|TRBV4-1|NA|TRBJ1-6
CASSQDQTGYTSPLHF
TGCGCCAGCAGCCAAGACCAAACAGGGTACACTTCACCCCTCCACTTT
>TRBD1|TRBV9|NA|TRBJ1-6
CASSVGKGAVNSPLHF
TGTGCCAGCAGCGTAGGAAAGGGGGCGGTTAATTCACCCCTCCACTTT
>NA|TRBV7-2|NA|TRBJ2-2
CASSRGPGELFF
TGTGCCAGCAGCAGGGGCCCCGGGGAGCTGTTTTTT
>TRBD1|TRBV5-1|NA|TRBJ2-3
CASSLLGQGTDTQYF
TGCGCCAGCAGCTTGCTTGGACAGGGCACAGATACGCAGTATTTT
>NA|TRBV7-9|NA|TRBJ2-1
CASRLYSEQFF
TGTGCCAGCAGACTATACAGTGAGCAGTTCTTC
>NA|TRBV4-1|NA|TRBJ2-1
CASSQGRGGRYNEQFF
TGCGCCAGCAGCCAGGGGAGGGGGGGGAGATACAATGAGCAGTTCTTC
>NA|TRBV30|NA|TRBJ1-6
CAWRTGDKNSPLHF
TGTGCCTGGAGGACCGGGGATAAAAATTCACCCCTCCACTTT
>NA|TRBV27|NA|TRBJ1-2
CASSLRGDIYGYTF
TGTGCCAGCAGTTTACGTGGGGACATTTATGGCTACACCTTC
>NA|TRBV6-1|NA|TRBJ1-1
CASREDSQAFF
TGTGCCAGCAGGGAGGACAGCCAAGCTTTCTTT
>NA|TRBV7-9|NA|TRBJ1-2
CASRSKGDPNYGYTF
TGTGCCAGCAGGTCAAAAGGGGATCCGAACTATGGCTACACCTTC
>TRBD2|TRBV6-1|NA|TRBJ2-3
CASSETSGGARDTQYF
TGTGCCAGCAGTGAGACTAGCGGGGGGGCAAGAGATACGCAGTATTTT
>TRBD1|TRBV6-1|NA|TRBJ2-7
CASSQGEFYEQYF
TGTGCCAGCAGTCAGGGGGAATTCTACGAGCAGTACTTC
>NA|TRBV5-6|NA|TRBJ2-1
CASSLGGREQFF
TGTGCCAGCAGCTTAGGAGGGCGTGAGCAGTTCTTC
>NA|TRBV5-1|NA|TRBJ1-4
CASSQQGLNEKLFF
TGCGCCAGCAGCCAACAGGGCTTGAATGAAAAACTGTTTTTT
>TRBD1|TRBV5-6|NA|TRBJ2-3
CASSVRDRGVFDTQYF
TGTGCCAGCAGCGTCCGGGACAGGGGTGTATTCGATACGCAGTATTTT
>NA|TRBV19|once|TRBJ2-1
CASSITLDEQFF
TGTGCCAGTAGTATAACTCTCGATGAGCAGTTCTTC